One and the same sample provided the 7 T cell receptor beta chains below, sequenced in a study of T-cell reconstitution after alpha-beta-depleted transplantation in children. Molecular barcoding with unique molecular identifiers was used for the TCRbeta library. One entry per CDR3 protein, called by TCRdb with MiXCR from the PCR reads. The data contain roughly 280,000 distinct CDR3 sequences, 11% of them singletons. This material consisted of peripheral blood, taken 180 days after TCRalphabeta/CD19-depleted stem cell transplant. These receptors originate from a male patient aged 2 to 10 who had a stem cell transplant for chronic granulomatous disease, so the T cells may come from the graft donor.

This clonotype appeared a few times. This chain links TRBV12-3 or TRBV12-4 with TRBJ2-2, with 9 bases lining up with TRBD2. Unmatched junction bases numbered 7, after V lost 7 bases and J lost 1 base. The CDR3 consists of 16 residues. DNA of the CDR3: TGTGCCAGCAACCCTAGCGGGATGTTGAACACCGGGGAGCTGTTTTTT. This sequence encodes CASNPSGMLNTGELFF.

The table lists this clonotype with many counts. The chain uses TRBV7-2 and TRBJ2-5; maybe TRBD1 (5 bases). Germline-derived CDR1 and CDR2 are SGHTA and FQGNSA. The CDR3 is made up of 13 amino acids. V lost 5 bases and J 4 bases, leaving 11 bases between the germline ends. The CDR3 DNA reads TGTGCCAGCAGCGCACAGGTTGGAGAGACCCAGTACTTC. It translates to CASSAQVGETQYF.

About this clonotype: One end of the junction varies from germline; a read error may be responsible. The V gene is TRBV12-3 or TRBV12-4, the J gene TRBJ2-6; 9 nucleotides match TRBD2. This CDR3 has 19 residues. This CDR3 reads CACSLSLAGSFSGANVLTF. CDR3 DNA sequence: TGTGCCTGCAGTTTAAGCCTAGCGGGATCCTTCTCTGGGGCCAACGTCCTGACTTTC.

This clonotype appeared many times. The V call is TRBV3-1, the J call TRBJ1-2; TRBD1 might be the D (6 bases). Germline CDR1 is LGHDT and CDR2 is YNNKEL (reference sequence). The CDR3 has 16 amino acids. V shed 3 bases and J shed 2 bases, with 16 bases lying between them. The CDR3 DNA follows: TGTGCCAGCAGCCAGGATGCCACAGGGCGAAACTATGGCTACACCTTC. It encodes CASSQDATGRNYGYTF.

This clonotype was counted many times. The genes are TRBV29-1 and TRBJ2-7, with TRBD1 identical over 9 bases. In germline, CDR1 is SQVTM, CDR2 ANQGSEA. J lost 0 bases, V lost 7 bases, and 7 bases had no gene match. The CDR3 runs to 14 residues. The CDR3 nucleotides are TGCAGCGCCGGGGACAGGGTGGGCTCCTACGAGCAGTACTTC. Amino acids: CSAGDRVGSYEQYF.

This clonotype was recorded many times. The J gene is TRBJ2-5, the V gene TRBV7-8; 10 bases agree with TRBD2. Germline assignment: CDR1 SGHVS and CDR2 FQNEAQ. After removal of 3 bases from V and 5 bases from J, the junction contained 6 bases not matched to a gene. The CDR3 has 15 residues. CDR3 sequence (DNA): TGTGCCAGCAGCTTGCTAGCGGGAGCCGGTGAGACCCAGTACTTC. Its protein product is CASSLLAGAGETQYF.

This clonotype was seen at least ten times. The gene calls are TRBV10-2 and TRBJ2-3; D possibly uses TRBD1 or TRBD2 (5 bases each). The CDR3 is made up of 15 amino acids. The ends were cut back, 7 bases at V and 0 bases at J, with 14 bases in the middle. Germline V gene data show CDR1 as WSHSY and CDR2 as SAAADI. CDR3 sequence reads: CASKSGRASTDTQYF. CDR3 nucleotide sequence: TGCGCCAGCAAGTCAGGGCGGGCTAGCACAGATACGCAGTATTTT.